This TCR beta chain was captured in a study of T cell responses to AZD1222 COVID-19 vaccine. Study-level information: Pooling was applied to second doses at about 4 or about 12 weeks.

The method was immunoSEQ multiplex PCR; TCRdb's version includes in-frame clones alone and lacks a portion of them. The data contain 96,000 or so clones, roughly nine tenths of them singletons. As concerns this clone: Its target is unknown.

Germline CDR1 SGHRS, CDR2 YFSETQ. With 0 bases removed from V and 2 bases from J, the gap between germline ends came to 11 bases. The CDR3 is 15 residues long. Findings and limits, study-wide: At study baseline, merely six AZD1222 recipients were seropositive. The donor cohort was predominantly white British with a female majority, and clonal diversity may have been underestimated.

The TCR was taken from an adult in good health. The chain is built from TRBV5-1 and TRBJ1-2; D unresolved. The specimen was peripheral blood, collected on day 0 of AZD1222 vaccination. CDR3 DNA sequence: TGCGCCAGCAGCTTGGACGGCACCTTCAACTATGGCTACACCTTC. Translating it yields CASSLDGTFNYGYTF. Full variable domain (remainder filled in from reference TRBV5-1 and TRBJ1-2): KAGVTQTPRYLIKTRGQQVTLSCSPISGHRSVSWYQQTPGQGLQFLFEYFSETQRNKGNFPGRFSGRQFSNSRSEMNVSTLELGDSALYLCASSLDGTFNYGYTFGSGTRLTVV.